The present TCR beta chain was sequenced within a study of blood T cells in healthy people across ages. This clonotype was seen ten or more times. A sample-barcoded 5' primer and a J-beta primer mix were used in a second PCR of about 6 to 11 cycles. A template-switch adaptor containing 12 random nucleotides labeled each cDNA molecule. TCRdb re-called the 5' RACE reads through MiXCR, storing one row per CDR3 protein. The table has 870,000 or so distinct CDR3 sequences, under 30% seen once; the top ten hold around 15%. Sequenced: blood. This TCR derives from a woman of 80 years or more in good health.

The CDR3 DNA follows: TGTGCCAGCAGCCAACCTCCCCTTACCTACGCCCGGGTTGGTACGCAGTATTTT. Protein product: CASSQPPLTYARVGTQYF. The gene calls are TRBV7-9 and TRBJ2-3; no firm D call. There are 18 residues in the CDR3. V was pared by 5 bases and J by 8 bases, with 29 bases between. Per germline, CDR1 SEHNR and CDR2 FQNEAQ (reference sequence).